A single T cell receptor beta chain is shown here with its context. Its antigen remains unknown. This record comes from a study of CD8 T cells in Susac syndrome. Study results and limitations: The study found that Susac CD8+ clonal expansion peaked in TEMRA cells and active patients. In its TCR sequencing and HLA analysis, the study acknowledged that the number of individuals was relatively small. Susac-specific public clones were found in both the total CD8+ and the CD8+ TEMRA repertoires, with about 17 in the former and five in the latter.

The CDR3 contains 13 residues. Germline values: CDR1 LNHDA, CDR2 SQIVND (reference sequence). V shed 3 bases and J 10 bases; nucleotides not matched to a gene: 3. The RNA, roughly 0.5 to 1 ug, was put through reverse transcription using random hexamers. Multiplex PCR with immunoSEQ amplified the TCR beta CDR3 across 54 Vbeta and 13 Jbeta. TCRdb processed the immunoSEQ multiplex PCR reads anew with MiXCR; each CDR3 protein has one entry. The sample contains about 83,000 distinct CDR3 sequences, 95% of which appear only once. This TCR was sampled from a human donor with Susac syndrome. The chain uses TRBV19 and TRBJ2-1; 10 bases map to TRBD1. Specimen: CD8+ T cells from PBMCs. The CDR3 region has the DNA TGTGCCAGTAGTATGGGGACAGGGGTCGAGCAGTTCTTC. Translated: CASSMGTGVEQFF.